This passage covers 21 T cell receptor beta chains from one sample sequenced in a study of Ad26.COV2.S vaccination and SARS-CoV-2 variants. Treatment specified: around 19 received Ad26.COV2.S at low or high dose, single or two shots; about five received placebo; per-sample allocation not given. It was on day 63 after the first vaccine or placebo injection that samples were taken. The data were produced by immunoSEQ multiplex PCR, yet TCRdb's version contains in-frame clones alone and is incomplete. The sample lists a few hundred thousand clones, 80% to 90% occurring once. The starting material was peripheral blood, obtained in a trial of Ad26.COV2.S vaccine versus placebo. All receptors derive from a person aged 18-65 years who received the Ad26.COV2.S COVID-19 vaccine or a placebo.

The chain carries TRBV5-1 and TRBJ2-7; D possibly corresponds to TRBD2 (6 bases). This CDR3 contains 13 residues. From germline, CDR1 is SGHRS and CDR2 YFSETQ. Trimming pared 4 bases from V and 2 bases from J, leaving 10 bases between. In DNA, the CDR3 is TGCGCCAGCAGCGACGGGGGAACCTACGAGCAGTACTTC. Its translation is CASSDGGTYEQYF.

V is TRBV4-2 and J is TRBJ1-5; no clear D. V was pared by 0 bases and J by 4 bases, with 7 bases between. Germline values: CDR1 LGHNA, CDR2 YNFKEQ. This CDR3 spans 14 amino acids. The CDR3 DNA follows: TGTGCCAGCAGCCAAGATCCCGAAAATCAGCCCCAGCATTTT. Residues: CASSQDPENQPQHF.

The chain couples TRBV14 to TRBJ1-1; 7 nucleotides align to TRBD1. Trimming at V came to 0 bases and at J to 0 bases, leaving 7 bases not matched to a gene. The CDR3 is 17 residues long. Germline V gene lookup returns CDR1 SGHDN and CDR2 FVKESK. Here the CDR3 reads CASSQDLQGWVNTEAFF. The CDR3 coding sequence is TGTGCCAGCAGCCAAGACTTACAGGGGTGGGTGAACACTGAAGCTTTCTTT.

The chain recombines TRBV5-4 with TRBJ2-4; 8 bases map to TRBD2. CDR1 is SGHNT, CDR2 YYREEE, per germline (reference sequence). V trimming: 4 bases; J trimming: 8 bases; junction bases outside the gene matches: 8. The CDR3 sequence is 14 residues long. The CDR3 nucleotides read TGTGCCAGCAGCCTAGGACTAGCCGGAGACATTCAGTACTTC. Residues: CASSLGLAGDIQYF. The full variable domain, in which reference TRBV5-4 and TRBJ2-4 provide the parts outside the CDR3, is ETGVTQSPTHLIKTRGQQVTLRCSSQSGHNTVSWYQQALGQGPQFIFQYYREEENGRGNFPPRFSGLQFPNYSSELNVNALELDDSALYLCASSLGLAGDIQYFGAGTRLSVL.

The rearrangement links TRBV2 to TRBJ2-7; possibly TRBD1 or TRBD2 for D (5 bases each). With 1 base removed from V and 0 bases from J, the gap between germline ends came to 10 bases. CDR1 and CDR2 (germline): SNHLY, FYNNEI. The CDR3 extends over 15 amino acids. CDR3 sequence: CASSEGSGLSYEQYF. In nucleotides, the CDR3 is TGTGCCAGCAGTGAAGGGTCGGGGCTCTCCTACGAGCAGTACTTC. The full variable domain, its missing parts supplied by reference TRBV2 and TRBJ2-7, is EPEVTQTPSHQVTQMGQEVILRCVPISNHLYFYWYRQILGQKVEFLVSFYNNEISEKSEIFDDQFSVERPDGSNFTLKIRSTKLEDSAMYFCASSEGSGLSYEQYFGPGTRLTVT.

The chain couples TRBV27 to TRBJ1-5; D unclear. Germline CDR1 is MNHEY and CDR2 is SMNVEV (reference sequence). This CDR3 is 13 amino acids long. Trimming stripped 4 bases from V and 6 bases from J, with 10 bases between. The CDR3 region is CASSWSGGQPQHF. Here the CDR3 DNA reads TGTGCCAGCAGTTGGTCAGGAGGTCAGCCCCAGCATTTT.

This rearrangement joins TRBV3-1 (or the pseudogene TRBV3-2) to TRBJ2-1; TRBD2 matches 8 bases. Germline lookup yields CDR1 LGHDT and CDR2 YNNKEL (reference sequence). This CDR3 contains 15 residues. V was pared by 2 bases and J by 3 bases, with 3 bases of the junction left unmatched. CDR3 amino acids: CASSQHSGNYNEQFF. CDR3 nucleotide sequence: TGTGCCAGCAGCCAACATAGCGGGAACTACAATGAGCAGTTCTTC.

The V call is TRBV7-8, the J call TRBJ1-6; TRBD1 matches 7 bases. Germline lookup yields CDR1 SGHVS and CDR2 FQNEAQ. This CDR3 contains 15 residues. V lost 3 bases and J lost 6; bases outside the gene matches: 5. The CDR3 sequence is CASSFETGPNSPLHF. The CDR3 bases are TGTGCCAGCAGCTTCGAGACAGGGCCTAATTCACCCCTCCACTTT.

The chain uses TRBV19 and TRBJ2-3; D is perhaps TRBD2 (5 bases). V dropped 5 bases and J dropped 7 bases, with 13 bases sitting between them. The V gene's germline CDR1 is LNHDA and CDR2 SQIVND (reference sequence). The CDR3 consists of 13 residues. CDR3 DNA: TGTGCCAGTAGTCCGTCCCCCGGGAATACGCAGTATTTT. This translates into CASSPSPGNTQYF.

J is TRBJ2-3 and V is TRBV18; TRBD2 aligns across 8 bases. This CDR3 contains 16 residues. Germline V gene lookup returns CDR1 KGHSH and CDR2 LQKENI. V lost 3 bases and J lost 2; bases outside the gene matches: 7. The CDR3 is CASSPNPGGTTDTQYF. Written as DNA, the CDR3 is TGTGCCAGCTCACCCAACCCGGGGGGGACCACAGATACGCAGTATTTT.

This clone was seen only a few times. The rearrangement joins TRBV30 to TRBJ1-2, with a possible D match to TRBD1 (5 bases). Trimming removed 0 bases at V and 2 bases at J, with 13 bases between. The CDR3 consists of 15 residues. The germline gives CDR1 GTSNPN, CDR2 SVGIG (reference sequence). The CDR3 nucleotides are TGTGCCTGGAGTGTGACCTTTGCAGGGAACTATGGCTACACCTTC. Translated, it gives CAWSVTFAGNYGYTF.

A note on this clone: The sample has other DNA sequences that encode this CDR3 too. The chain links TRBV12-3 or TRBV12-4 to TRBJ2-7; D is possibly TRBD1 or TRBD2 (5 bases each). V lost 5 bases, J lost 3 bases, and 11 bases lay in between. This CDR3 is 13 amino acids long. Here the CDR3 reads CASSPEGSYEQYF. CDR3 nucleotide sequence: TGTGCCAGCAGTCCCGAGGGGAGCTACGAGCAGTACTTC.

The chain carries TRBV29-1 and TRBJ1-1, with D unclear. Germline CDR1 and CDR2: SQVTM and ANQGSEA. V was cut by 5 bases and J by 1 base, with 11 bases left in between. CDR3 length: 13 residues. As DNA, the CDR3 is TGCAGCGTTATGGGCGGAACGAACACTGAAGCTTTCTTT. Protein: CSVMGGTNTEAFF.

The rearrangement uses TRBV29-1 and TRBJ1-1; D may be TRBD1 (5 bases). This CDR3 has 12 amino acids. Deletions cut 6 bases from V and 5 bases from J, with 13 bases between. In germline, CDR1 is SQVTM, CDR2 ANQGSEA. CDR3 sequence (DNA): TGCAGCGTCGTAGGGGAGTGGACTGAAGCTTTCTTT. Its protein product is CSVVGEWTEAFF.

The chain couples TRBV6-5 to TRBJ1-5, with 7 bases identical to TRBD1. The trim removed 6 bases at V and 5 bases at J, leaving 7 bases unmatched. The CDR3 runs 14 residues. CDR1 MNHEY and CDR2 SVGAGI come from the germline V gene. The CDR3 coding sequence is TGTGCCAGCAGCCCGACAGGGACCTATCAGCCCCAGCATTTT. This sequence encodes CASSPTGTYQPQHF.

CDR3 in amino acids: CASTLPPSTGELFF. The CDR3 DNA is TGTGCCAGCACCCTCCCCCCGTCCACCGGGGAGCTGTTTTTT. J is TRBJ2-2 and V is TRBV11-2; no clear D gene. Germline V gene sequence: CDR1 SGHAT, CDR2 FQNNGV. The CDR3 extends over 14 amino acids. Trimming removed 7 bases at V and 4 bases at J, with 13 bases between. The full variable domain, rest sourced from reference TRBV11-2 and TRBJ2-2, is EAGVAQSPRYKIIEKRQSVAFWCNPISGHATLYWYQQILGQGPKLLIQFQNNGVVDDSQLPKDRFSAERLKGVDSTLKIQPAKLEDSAVYLCASTLPPSTGELFFGEGSRLTVL.

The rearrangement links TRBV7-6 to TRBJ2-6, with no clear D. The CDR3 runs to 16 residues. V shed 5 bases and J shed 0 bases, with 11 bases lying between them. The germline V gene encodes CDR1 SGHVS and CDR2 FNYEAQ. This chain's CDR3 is CASSPTTPSGANVLTF. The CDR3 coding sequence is TGTGCCAGCAGCCCAACTACGCCCTCTGGGGCCAACGTCCTGACTTTC.

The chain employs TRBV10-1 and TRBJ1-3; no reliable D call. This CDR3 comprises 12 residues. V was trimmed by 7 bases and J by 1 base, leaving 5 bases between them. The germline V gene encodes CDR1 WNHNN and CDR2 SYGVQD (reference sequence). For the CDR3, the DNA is TGCGCCAGCACGGGGTCTGGAAACACCATATATTTT. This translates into CASTGSGNTIYF.

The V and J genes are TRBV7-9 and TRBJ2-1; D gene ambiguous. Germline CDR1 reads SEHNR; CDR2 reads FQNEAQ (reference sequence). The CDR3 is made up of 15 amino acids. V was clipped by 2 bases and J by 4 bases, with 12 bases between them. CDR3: CASSLFDTSYNEQFF. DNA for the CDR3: TGTGCCAGCAGCTTATTCGATACAAGTTACAATGAGCAGTTCTTC.

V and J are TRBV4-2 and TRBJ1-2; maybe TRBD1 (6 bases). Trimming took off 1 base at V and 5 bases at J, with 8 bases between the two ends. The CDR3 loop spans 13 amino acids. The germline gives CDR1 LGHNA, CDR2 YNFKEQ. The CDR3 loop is CASSQGDRYGYTF. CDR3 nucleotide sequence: TGTGCCAGCAGCCAAGGAGACAGGTATGGCTACACCTTC.

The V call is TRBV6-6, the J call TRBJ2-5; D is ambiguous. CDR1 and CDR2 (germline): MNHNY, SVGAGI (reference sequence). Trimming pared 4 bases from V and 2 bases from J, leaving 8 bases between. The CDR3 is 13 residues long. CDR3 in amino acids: CASSFRLQETQYF. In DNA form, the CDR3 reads TGTGCCAGCAGTTTCCGGCTACAAGAGACCCAGTACTTC.